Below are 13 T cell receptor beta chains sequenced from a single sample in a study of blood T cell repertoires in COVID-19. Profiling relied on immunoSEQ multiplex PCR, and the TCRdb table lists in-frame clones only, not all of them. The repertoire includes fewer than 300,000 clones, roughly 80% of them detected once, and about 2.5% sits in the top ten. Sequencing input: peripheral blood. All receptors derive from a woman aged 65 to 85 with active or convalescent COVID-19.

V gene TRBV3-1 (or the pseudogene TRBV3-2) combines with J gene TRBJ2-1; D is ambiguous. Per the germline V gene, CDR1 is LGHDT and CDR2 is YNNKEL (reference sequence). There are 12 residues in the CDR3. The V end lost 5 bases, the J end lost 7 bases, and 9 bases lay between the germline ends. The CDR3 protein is CASSILRNEQFF. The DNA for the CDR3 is TGTGCCAGCAGCATTCTACGGAATGAGCAGTTCTTC.

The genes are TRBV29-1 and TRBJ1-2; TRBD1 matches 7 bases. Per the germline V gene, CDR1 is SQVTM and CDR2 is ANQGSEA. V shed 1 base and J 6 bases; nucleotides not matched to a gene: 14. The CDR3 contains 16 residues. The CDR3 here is CSVEGRVQGSVNGYTF. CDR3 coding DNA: TGCAGCGTTGAAGGGAGAGTACAGGGGAGTGTCAATGGCTACACCTTC.

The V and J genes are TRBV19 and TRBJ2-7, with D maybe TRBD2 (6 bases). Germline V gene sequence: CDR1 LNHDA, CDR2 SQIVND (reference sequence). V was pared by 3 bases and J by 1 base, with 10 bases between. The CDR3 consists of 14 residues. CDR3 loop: CASSISGESYEQYF. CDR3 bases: TGTGCCAGTAGTATTTCGGGGGAGTCCTACGAGCAGTACTTC.

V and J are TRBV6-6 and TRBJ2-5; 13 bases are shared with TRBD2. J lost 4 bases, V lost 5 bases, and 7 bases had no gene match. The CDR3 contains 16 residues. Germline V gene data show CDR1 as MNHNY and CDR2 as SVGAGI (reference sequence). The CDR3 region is CASSLGLAGELETQYF. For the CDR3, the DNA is TGTGCCAGCAGTCTTGGACTAGCGGGAGAGTTAGAGACCCAGTACTTC.

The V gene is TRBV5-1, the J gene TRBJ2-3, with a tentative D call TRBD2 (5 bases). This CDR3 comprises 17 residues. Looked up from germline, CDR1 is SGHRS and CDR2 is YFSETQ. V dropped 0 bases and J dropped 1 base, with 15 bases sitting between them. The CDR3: CASSLEGRDKGTDTQYF. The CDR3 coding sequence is TGCGCCAGCAGCTTGGAAGGACGGGATAAGGGCACAGATACGCAGTATTTT.

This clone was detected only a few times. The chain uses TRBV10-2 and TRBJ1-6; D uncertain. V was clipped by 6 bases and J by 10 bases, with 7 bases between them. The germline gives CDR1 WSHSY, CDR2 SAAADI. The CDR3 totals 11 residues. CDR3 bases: TGCGCCAGCAGCGAGGGCTCACCCCTCCACTTT. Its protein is CASSEGSPLHF.

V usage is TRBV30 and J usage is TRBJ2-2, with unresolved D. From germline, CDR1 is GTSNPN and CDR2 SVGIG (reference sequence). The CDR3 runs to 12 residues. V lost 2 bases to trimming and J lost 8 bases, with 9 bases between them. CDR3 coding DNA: TGTGCCTGGAGTCCCTCCTATGGGGAGCTGTTTTTT. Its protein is CAWSPSYGELFF.

In nucleotides, the CDR3 is TGCGCCAGCAGCTTGTTGGGGCAACGGACCCAGTACTTC. The encoded protein is CASSLLGQRTQYF. The V and J genes are TRBV5-1 and TRBJ2-5, with TRBD1 as a possible D gene (5 bases). The CDR3 contains 13 residues. Trimming pared 1 base from V and 7 bases from J, leaving 11 bases between. Germline V gene lookup returns CDR1 SGHRS and CDR2 YFSETQ. The full variable domain, in which reference TRBV5-1 and TRBJ2-5 provide the parts outside the CDR3, is KAGVTQTPRYLIKTRGQQVTLSCSPISGHRSVSWYQQTPGQGLQFLFEYFSETQRNKGNFPGRFSGRQFSNSRSEMNVSTLELGDSALYLCASSLLGQRTQYFGPGTRLLVL.

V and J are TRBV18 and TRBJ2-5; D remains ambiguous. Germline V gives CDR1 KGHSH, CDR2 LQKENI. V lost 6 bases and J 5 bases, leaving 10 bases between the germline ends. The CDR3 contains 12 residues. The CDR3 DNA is TGTGCCAGCTCGACCGCCGGGGAGACCCAGTACTTC. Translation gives CASSTAGETQYF.

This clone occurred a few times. The CDR3 bases are TGTGCCAGTAGTATGGAATACGGGACAGGGGACGCCGAGCAGTACTTC. Translating gives CASSMEYGTGDAEQYF. The V gene is TRBV19, the J gene TRBJ2-7; TRBD1 matches at 10 bases. Germline CDR1 reads LNHDA; CDR2 reads SQIVND (reference sequence). This CDR3 contains 16 residues. Trimming cost V 3 bases and J 6 bases; bases outside gene matches: 11.

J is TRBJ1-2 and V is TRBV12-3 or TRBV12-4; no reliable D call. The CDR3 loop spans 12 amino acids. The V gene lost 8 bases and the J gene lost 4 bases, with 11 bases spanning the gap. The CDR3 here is CASAGSGYGYTF. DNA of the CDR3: TGTGCCAGCGCGGGGAGTGGCTATGGCTACACCTTC.

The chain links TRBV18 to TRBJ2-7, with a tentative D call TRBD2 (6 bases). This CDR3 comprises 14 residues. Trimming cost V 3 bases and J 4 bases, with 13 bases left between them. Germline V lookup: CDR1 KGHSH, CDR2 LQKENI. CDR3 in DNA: TGTGCCAGCTCACCGGGTGGAGGGCTTTACGAGCAGTACTTC. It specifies CASSPGGGLYEQYF.

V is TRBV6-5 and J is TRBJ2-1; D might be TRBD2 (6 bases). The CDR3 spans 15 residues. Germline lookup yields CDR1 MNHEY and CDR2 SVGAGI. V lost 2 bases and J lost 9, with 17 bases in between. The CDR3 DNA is TGTGCCAGCAGTTACGGACTACTGGTGGCTGGTGAGCAGTTCTTC. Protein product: CASSYGLLVAGEQFF.